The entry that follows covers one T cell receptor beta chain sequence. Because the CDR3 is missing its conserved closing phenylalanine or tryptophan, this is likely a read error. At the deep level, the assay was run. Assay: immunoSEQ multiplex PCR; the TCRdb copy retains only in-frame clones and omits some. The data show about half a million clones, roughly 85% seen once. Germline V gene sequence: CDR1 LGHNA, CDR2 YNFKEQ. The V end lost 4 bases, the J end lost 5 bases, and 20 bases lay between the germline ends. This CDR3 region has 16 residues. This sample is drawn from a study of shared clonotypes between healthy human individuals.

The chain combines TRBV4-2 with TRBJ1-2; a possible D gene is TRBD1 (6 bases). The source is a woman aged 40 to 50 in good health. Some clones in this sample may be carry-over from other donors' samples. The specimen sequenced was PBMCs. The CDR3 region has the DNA TGTGCCAGCAGCCTCGGGGGGCTATCCGCAGGATATGGCTACACCCTC. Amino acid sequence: CASSLGGLSAGYGYTL.